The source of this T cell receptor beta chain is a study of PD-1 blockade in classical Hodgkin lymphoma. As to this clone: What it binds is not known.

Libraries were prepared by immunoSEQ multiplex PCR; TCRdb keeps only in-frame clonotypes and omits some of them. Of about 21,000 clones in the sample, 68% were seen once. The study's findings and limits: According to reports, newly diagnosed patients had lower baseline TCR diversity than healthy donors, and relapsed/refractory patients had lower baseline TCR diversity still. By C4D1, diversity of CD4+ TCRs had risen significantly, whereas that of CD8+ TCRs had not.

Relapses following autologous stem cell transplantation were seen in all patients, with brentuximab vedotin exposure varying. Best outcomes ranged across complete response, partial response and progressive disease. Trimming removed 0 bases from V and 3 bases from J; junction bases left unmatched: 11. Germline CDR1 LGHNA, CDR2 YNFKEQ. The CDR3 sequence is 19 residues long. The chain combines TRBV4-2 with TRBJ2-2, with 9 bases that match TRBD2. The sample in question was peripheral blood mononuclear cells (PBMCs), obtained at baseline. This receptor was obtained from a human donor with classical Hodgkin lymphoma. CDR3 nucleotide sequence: TGTGCCAGCAGCCAAGATCTTGGGGTAGCGGGAGTGTACACCGGGGAGCTGTTTTTT. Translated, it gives CASSQDLGVAGVYTGELFF.